The clone carrying this TCR beta chain has a single count. The participants were between about 18 and 100 years old and came from under 25 US areas. Participant-given clinical history determined each cohort assignment. The data are from a study of blood T cell repertoires in COVID-19. Study background: Sample material is recorded as cDNA or gDNA derived from T cells, B-cell-depleted T cells, or PBMCs.

Trimming stripped 6 bases from V and 5 bases from J, with 11 bases between. CDR3 length equals 13 residues. CDR1 and CDR2 from the germline V gene are ENHRY and SYGVKD. Sequencing used immunoSEQ multiplex PCR; TCRdb keeps in-frame clones, though not all of them. The data show 350,000 to 450,000 clones, over 85% seen once. The chain is built from TRBV10-3 and TRBJ1-5; D is perhaps TRBD1 (5 bases). The TCR comes from a woman aged 25 to 39 who had recovered from COVID-19. The sample consisted of PBMCs or T cells enriched from blood (not recorded which). As DNA, the CDR3 is TGTGCCATCAGGAAAGACAGCGATCAGCCCCAGCATTTT. Translating gives CAIRKDSDQPQHF.